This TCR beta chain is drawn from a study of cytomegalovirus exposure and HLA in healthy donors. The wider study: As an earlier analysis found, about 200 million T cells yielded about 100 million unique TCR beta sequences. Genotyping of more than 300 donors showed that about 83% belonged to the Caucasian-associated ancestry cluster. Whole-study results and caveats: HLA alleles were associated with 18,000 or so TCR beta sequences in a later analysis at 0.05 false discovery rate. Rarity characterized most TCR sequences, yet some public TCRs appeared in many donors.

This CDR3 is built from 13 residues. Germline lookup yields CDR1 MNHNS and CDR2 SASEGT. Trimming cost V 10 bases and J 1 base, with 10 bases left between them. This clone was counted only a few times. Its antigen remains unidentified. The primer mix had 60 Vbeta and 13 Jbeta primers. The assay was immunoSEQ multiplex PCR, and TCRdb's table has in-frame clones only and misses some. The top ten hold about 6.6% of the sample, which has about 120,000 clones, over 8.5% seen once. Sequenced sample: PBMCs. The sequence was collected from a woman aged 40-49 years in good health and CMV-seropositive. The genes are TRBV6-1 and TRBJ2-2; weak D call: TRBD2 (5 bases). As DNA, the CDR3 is TGTGCCACCCCGGGATTGAACACCGGGGAGCTGTTTTTT. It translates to CATPGLNTGELFF.